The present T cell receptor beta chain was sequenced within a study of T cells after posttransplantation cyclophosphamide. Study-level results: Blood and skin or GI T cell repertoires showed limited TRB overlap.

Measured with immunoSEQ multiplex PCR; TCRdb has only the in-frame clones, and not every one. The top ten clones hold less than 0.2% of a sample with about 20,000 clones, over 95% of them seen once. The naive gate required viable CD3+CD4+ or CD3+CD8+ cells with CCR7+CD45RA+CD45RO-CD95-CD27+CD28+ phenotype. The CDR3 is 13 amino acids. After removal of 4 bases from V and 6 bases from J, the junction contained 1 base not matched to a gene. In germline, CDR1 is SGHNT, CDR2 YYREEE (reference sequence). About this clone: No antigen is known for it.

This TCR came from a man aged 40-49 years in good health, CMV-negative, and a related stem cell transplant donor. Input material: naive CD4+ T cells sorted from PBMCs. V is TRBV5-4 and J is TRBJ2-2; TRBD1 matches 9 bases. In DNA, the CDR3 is TGTGCCAGCAGCCACAGGGGGCCCGGGGAGCTGTTTTTT. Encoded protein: CASSHRGPGELFF.